These 21 T cell receptor beta chains originate from one sample sequenced in a study of cytomegalovirus exposure and HLA in healthy donors. Some clones are missing from TCRdb's copy, which holds only in-frame ones; the method was immunoSEQ multiplex PCR. The sample has roughly 190,000 clones, around 86% seen once. Sequenced input: PBMCs. The receptors here all came from a man aged 30 to 39 in good health and CMV-seropositive.

This chain uses TRBV19 with TRBJ1-4; tentatively, D is TRBD1 (5 bases). Germline-derived CDR1 and CDR2 are LNHDA and SQIVND (reference sequence). V gave up 4 bases and J gave up 8 bases, with 11 bases separating them. This CDR3 comprises 13 residues. The CDR3, as DNA: TGTGCCAGTAGTAGTGGGACGGCGGAAAAACTGTTTTTT. Translation: CASSSGTAEKLFF.

The gene calls are TRBV4-1 and TRBJ2-5; 7 positions match TRBD2. The germline CDR1 and CDR2 sequences are MGHRA and YSYEKL. This CDR3 spans 18 amino acids. V shed 1 base and J 2 bases; nucleotides not matched to a gene: 13. The CDR3, as DNA: TGCGCCAGCAGCCAAGTTGGCCGCAGGAAGCGGGATCAAGAGACCCAGTACTTC. It encodes CASSQVGRRKRDQETQYF.

This clone has only one observation. This chain joins TRBV5-3 and TRBJ2-3; TRBD2 matches at 12 bases. TRBV5-3 is classed as an ORF, of uncertain function. V lost 3 bases to trimming and J lost 3 bases; unmatched junction nucleotides: 14. The CDR3 is 19 amino acids. The CDR3 protein is CARSSLAGGEDRSTDTQYF. The CDR3 DNA sequence: TGTGCCAGAAGCTCCCTAGCGGGAGGGGAGGATAGGAGTACAGATACGCAGTATTTT.

The V and J genes are TRBV5-1 and TRBJ2-1; TRBD2 matches at 14 bases. CDR1 is SGHRS, CDR2 YFSETQ, per germline. The CDR3 runs to 19 residues. Unmatched junction bases numbered 12, after V lost 4 bases and J lost 3 bases. CDR3 region: CASSPTSGGATLLYNEQFF. CDR3 bases: TGCGCCAGCAGCCCGACTAGCGGGGGGGCCACCTTACTCTACAATGAGCAGTTCTTC. Using reference TRBV5-1 and TRBJ2-1 for the parts outside the CDR3, the full variable domain is KAGVTQTPRYLIKTRGQQVTLSCSPISGHRSVSWYQQTPGQGLQFLFEYFSETQRNKGNFPGRFSGRQFSNSRSEMNVSTLELGDSALYLCASSPTSGGATLLYNEQFFGPGTRLTVL.

The rearrangement uses TRBV5-1 and TRBJ1-1; D remains ambiguous. The V and J ends lost 5 bases and 2 bases respectively, with 16 bases between them. This CDR3 is 15 amino acids long. Looked up from germline, CDR1 is SGHRS and CDR2 is YFSETQ. The CDR3 coding sequence is TGCGCCAGCAGTGCGGCCGGGGTTTTTAACACTGAAGCTTTCTTT. Protein sequence: CASSAAGVFNTEAFF.

The chain has TRBV11-2 and TRBJ2-1; 8 nucleotides agree with TRBD2. Germline CDR1 is SGHAT and CDR2 is FQNNGV. CDR3 length: 15 residues. The V gene end was trimmed by 4 bases and the J gene end by 6 bases; junction bases not matched to a gene: 8. The chain's CDR3 is CASSSSGGTSNEQFF. The CDR3 bases are TGTGCCAGCAGCTCCTCGGGGGGGACGAGCAATGAGCAGTTCTTC.

The chain is built from TRBV29-1 and TRBJ1-5, with a possible D match to TRBD1 (5 bases). The CDR3 has 12 amino acids. From germline, CDR1 is SQVTM and CDR2 ANQGSEA. Deletions cut 4 bases from V and 4 bases from J, with 8 bases between. CDR3 DNA: TGCAGCGTTGGAGAGGGGAATCAGCCCCAGCATTTT. It translates to CSVGEGNQPQHF. Full variable domain (rest looked up from reference TRBV29-1 and TRBJ1-5): SAVISQKPSRDICQRGTSLTIQCQVDSQVTMMFWYRQQPGQSLTLIATANQGSEATYESGFVIDKFPISRPNLTFSTLTVSNMSPEDSSIYLCSVGEGNQPQHFGDGTRLSIL.

The chain uses TRBV10-3 and TRBJ2-2, with D perhaps matching TRBD2 (6 bases). CDR3 length equals 14 residues. Trimming stripped 1 base from V and 3 bases from J, with 6 bases between. CDR1 ENHRY and CDR2 SYGVKD come from the germline V gene. CDR3 nucleotide sequence: TGTGCCATCAGTGAGTGGGAGGACACCGGGGAGCTGTTTTTT. Encoded protein: CAISEWEDTGELFF.

The chain uses TRBV9 and TRBJ2-7; 9 positions agree with TRBD1. The ends lost 4 bases at V and 0 bases at J; junction bases unmatched: 11. Germline CDR1 and CDR2: SGDLS and YYNGEE. The CDR3 is 17 amino acids. In DNA form, the CDR3 reads TGTGCCAGCAGCACCCGCCCACAGGGGGCGAGCTCCTACGAGCAGTACTTC. Translated: CASSTRPQGASSYEQYF.

The chain employs TRBV5-1 and TRBJ1-5; D is perhaps TRBD1 (6 bases). Between the trimmed V and J ends, which lost 2 bases and 4 bases, there was a span of 7 bases. The CDR3 is made up of 13 amino acids. From germline, CDR1 is SGHRS and CDR2 YFSETQ. CDR3 nucleotides: TGCGCCAGCAGCTTAACAGGGAATCAGCCCCAGCATTTT. It translates to CASSLTGNQPQHF.

This chain links TRBV4-2 with TRBJ2-7; D not resolved. This CDR3 region has 16 residues. CDR1 and CDR2 from the germline V gene are LGHNA and YNFKEQ. V lost 0 bases and J lost 2, with 14 bases in between. CDR3: CASSQDLPARAYEQYF. CDR3 DNA: TGTGCCAGCAGCCAAGATCTACCAGCGCGAGCCTACGAGCAGTACTTC.

A word on this clone: This sample includes further DNA sequences coding for the same CDR3. V usage is TRBV5-1 and J usage is TRBJ2-1; TRBD1 aligns across 7 bases. J was trimmed by 5 bases and V by 2 bases; bases with no gene match: 1. The CDR3 covers 13 residues. Germline V gene sequence: CDR1 SGHRS, CDR2 YFSETQ. The CDR3 sequence: CASSFQGDNEQFF. DNA of the CDR3: TGCGCCAGCAGCTTCCAGGGGGACAATGAGCAGTTCTTC.

CDR3 sequence (DNA): TGTGCCAGCGGACAGACGTTACGGTACGAGCAGTACTTC. Translating it yields CASGQTLRYEQYF. The rearrangement joins TRBV6-1 to TRBJ2-7; possibly TRBD1 for D (6 bases). V was pared by 8 bases and J by 4 bases, with 15 bases between. Looked up from germline, CDR1 is MNHNS and CDR2 is SASEGT. This CDR3 is 13 amino acids long.

This chain connects TRBV29-1 to TRBJ1-1, with unresolved D. This CDR3 is 12 amino acids long. The germline gives CDR1 SQVTM, CDR2 ANQGSEA. Trimming took 7 bases from V and 1 from J, leaving 10 bases between them. CDR3 region: CSALAQNTEAFF. CDR3 sequence (DNA): TGCAGCGCCTTAGCGCAGAACACTGAAGCTTTCTTT.

This chain uses TRBV5-6 with TRBJ2-7; 8 bases fit TRBD1. The germline gives CDR1 SGHDT, CDR2 YYEEEE. The CDR3 totals 16 residues. The V gene end was trimmed by 1 base and the J gene end by 0 bases; junction bases not matched to a gene: 6. CDR3 protein: CASSLFGTGLSYEQYF. The CDR3 nucleotides read TGTGCCAGCAGCTTGTTCGGGACAGGACTCTCCTACGAGCAGTACTTC.

V and J are TRBV11-3 and TRBJ2-2; 8 bases match TRBD1. Trimming at V came to 5 bases and at J to 7 bases, leaving 9 bases not matched to a gene. CDR1 is SGHNT and CDR2 is YENEEA in the germline V gene. This CDR3 comprises 15 residues. The CDR3 here is CASSPRDRPVGELFF. CDR3 DNA: TGTGCCAGCAGCCCCCGGGACAGGCCAGTCGGGGAGCTGTTTTTT. Full variable domain (rest looked up from reference TRBV11-3 and TRBJ2-2): EAGVVQSPRYKIIEKKQPVAFWCNPISGHNTLYWYLQNLGQGPELLIRYENEEAVDDSQLPKDRFSAERLKGVDSTLKIQPAELGDSAVYLCASSPRDRPVGELFFGEGSRLTVL.

The table lists this clone with a few counts. A junction boundary mismatches the germline segment, possibly from a read error. The gene calls are TRBV15 and TRBJ2-7; 7 bases match TRBD2. The CDR3 extends over 15 amino acids. The germline CDR1 and CDR2 sequences are LNHNV and YYDKDF (reference sequence). The CDR3 DNA is TGTGCCACCAGCAGAGGCGAGCGGGACTCCTCCGAGCAGTACTTC. Translated: CATSRGERDSSEQYF.

The sample holds a few counts of this clone. The V and J genes are TRBV29-1 and TRBJ2-1, with TRBD2 matching over 11 bases. The germline gives CDR1 SQVTM, CDR2 ANQGSEA. This CDR3 has 16 amino acids. V lost 4 bases to trimming and J lost 5 bases; unmatched junction nucleotides: 10. This CDR3 is CSVAGVGLAGDNEQFF. The CDR3 nucleotides are TGCAGCGTTGCGGGGGTAGGACTAGCGGGCGACAATGAGCAGTTCTTC.

This clone was recorded only once. J is TRBJ2-7 and V is TRBV28, with TRBD1 matching over 10 bases. Germline CDR1 reads MDHEN; CDR2 reads SYDVKM. After removal of 5 bases from V and 2 bases from J, the junction contained 12 bases not matched to a gene. This CDR3 contains 17 residues. CDR3 coding DNA: TGTGCCAGCAGTCTGACAGGGGGCTATCGATCCCCCTACGAGCAGTACTTC. This translates into CASSLTGGYRSPYEQYF.

The chain employs TRBV28 and TRBJ2-5; 7 nucleotides align to TRBD1. Germline V lookup: CDR1 MDHEN, CDR2 SYDVKM. The CDR3 length is 13 residues. The CDR3 reads CAHGTASRKTQYF. CDR3 in DNA: TGTGCTCACGGGACAGCCTCAAGGAAGACCCAGTACTTC.

The chain uses TRBV18 and TRBJ2-1; D is unresolved. Trimming shortened V by 3 bases and J by 2 bases, and 8 bases separated the two germline ends. The length of the CDR3 is 14 residues. Germline V gene lookup returns CDR1 KGHSH and CDR2 LQKENI. CDR3 protein: CASSPPVTYNEQFF. The CDR3 nucleotides are TGTGCCAGCTCACCTCCGGTTACCTACAATGAGCAGTTCTTC.